The 21 T cell receptor beta chains presented below share a single source sample, sequenced in a study of blood T cell repertoires in COVID-19. Sequencing was performed with immunoSEQ multiplex PCR; in TCRdb, only in-frame clones are kept and a portion is missing. Of fewer than 100,000 clones listed, 80% to 90% were seen once; the top ten hold 7% to 8%. The sequencing input was peripheral blood. The receptor source for this set is a human donor with acute or convalescent COVID-19. The donor label of this sample is uncertain.

This clone was counted between two and nine times. The chain links TRBV5-1 to TRBJ2-5; 9 nucleotides align to TRBD2. This CDR3 has 13 amino acids. Germline V gene data show CDR1 as SGHRS and CDR2 as YFSETQ. Trimming at V came to 4 bases and at J to 4 bases, leaving 2 bases not matched to a gene. The CDR3 here is CASSISGGETQYF. The CDR3 region has the DNA TGCGCCAGCAGCATTAGCGGGGGAGAGACCCAGTACTTC.

V gene TRBV25-1 combines with J gene TRBJ2-7; D remains ambiguous. The CDR3 is made up of 11 amino acids. The germline V gene encodes CDR1 MGHDK and CDR2 SYGVNS. With 5 bases removed from V and 6 bases from J, the gap between germline ends came to 8 bases. The CDR3 protein is CASSFYSEQYF. The DNA for the CDR3 is TGTGCCAGCAGTTTCTACAGCGAGCAGTACTTC.

The V gene is TRBV5-3, the J gene TRBJ2-3; TRBD2 agrees at 8 bases. TRBV5-3 is an open reading frame whose function is uncertain. The CDR3 sequence is 13 residues long. After removal of 10 bases from V and 1 base from J, the junction contained 5 bases not matched to a gene. CDR3 amino acids: CAGREGRTDTQYF. CDR3 DNA: TGTGCCGGCCGGGAGGGCCGCACAGATACGCAGTATTTT.

The chain links TRBV24-1 to TRBJ2-1; 7 nucleotides agree with TRBD1. CDR1 is KGHDR, CDR2 SFDVKD, per germline. V lost 7 bases, J lost 5 bases, and 4 bases stayed unmatched. This CDR3 is built from 13 residues. The CDR3 nucleotides are TGTGCCACCAGGGGGACAGACCACAATGAGCAGTTCTTC. Encoded protein: CATRGTDHNEQFF.

This rearrangement joins TRBV5-1 to TRBJ2-1; weak D call: TRBD2 (5 bases). V gave up 4 bases and J gave up 3 bases, with 11 bases separating them. Looked up from germline, CDR1 is SGHRS and CDR2 is YFSETQ. The CDR3 is made up of 14 amino acids. The CDR3 here is CASSTGLVYNEQFF. In DNA form, the CDR3 reads TGCGCCAGCAGCACCGGACTCGTCTACAATGAGCAGTTCTTC.

The chain joins TRBV7-2 to TRBJ1-2, with D possibly being TRBD1 (5 bases). The CDR3 has 15 amino acids. Looked up from germline, CDR1 is SGHTA and CDR2 is FQGNSA. The V end was cut by 0 bases, the J end by 5 bases, with 13 bases between. DNA of the CDR3: TGTGCCAGCAGCTTAGCCCACGGGGGGGGTTATGGCTACACCTTC. Its protein is CASSLAHGGGYGYTF.

The chain uses TRBV5-1 and TRBJ2-7, with TRBD2 as a possible D gene (6 bases). V lost 1 base and J lost 3, with 11 bases in between. This CDR3 is built from 14 residues. The V gene's germline CDR1 is SGHRS and CDR2 YFSETQ. In DNA, the CDR3 is TGCGCCAGCAGCTTGCTTGCGGGGAACTACGAGCAGTACTTC. Amino acids: CASSLLAGNYEQYF. Full variable domain (missing parts from reference TRBV5-1 and TRBJ2-7): KAGVTQTPRYLIKTRGQQVTLSCSPISGHRSVSWYQQTPGQGLQFLFEYFSETQRNKGNFPGRFSGRQFSNSRSEMNVSTLELGDSALYLCASSLLAGNYEQYFGPGTRLTVT.

The rearrangement uses TRBV7-3 and TRBJ1-1; the D is unclear. The germline gives CDR1 SGHTA, CDR2 FQGTGA. Between the trimmed V and J ends, which lost 2 bases and 7 bases, there was a span of 11 bases. This CDR3 has 13 residues. The DNA of the CDR3 is TGTGCCAGCAGCTTACGCCCGGTTGATGAAGCTTTCTTT. Translated: CASSLRPVDEAFF.

This chain uses TRBV5-1 with TRBJ1-1; TRBD1 is a possible D gene (5 bases). The CDR3 extends over 14 amino acids. Germline-derived CDR1 and CDR2 are SGHRS and YFSETQ. V was shortened by 3 bases and J by 0 bases, with 9 bases between the two germline ends. The CDR3 DNA reads TGCGCCAGCAGCTCAACAGGCATGAACACTGAAGCTTTCTTT. Protein product: CASSSTGMNTEAFF.

The count of this clone is one. This chain joins TRBV2 and TRBJ2-3; D remains unclear. Trimming stripped 4 bases from V and 6 bases from J, with 17 bases between. The CDR3 spans 15 residues. The germline CDR1 and CDR2 sequences are SNHLY and FYNNEI. The CDR3 is CASSGPSIAIDTQYF. As DNA, the CDR3 is TGTGCCAGCAGTGGACCGAGTATAGCTATTGATACGCAGTATTTT.

This clone was recorded only once. The V and J genes are TRBV10-3 and TRBJ2-3; D may be TRBD2 (6 bases). Germline CDR1 is ENHRY and CDR2 is SYGVKD. Trimming took off 0 bases at V and 6 bases at J, with 13 bases between the two ends. The CDR3 loop spans 15 amino acids. CDR3 DNA sequence: TGTGCCATCAGTGAGTCGAACGGGGGAAGTGATACGCAGTATTTT. Its protein is CAISESNGGSDTQYF.

This chain connects TRBV24-1 to TRBJ1-5, with 7 bases fitting TRBD1. This CDR3 has 12 amino acids. The germline V gene encodes CDR1 KGHDR and CDR2 SFDVKD. Trimming cost V 12 bases and J 7 bases; bases outside gene matches: 8. The CDR3 protein is CAPRTGCQPQHF. The CDR3 DNA is TGTGCCCCGAGGACAGGTTGCCAGCCCCAGCATTTT.

This clone was detected only once. V is TRBV7-2 and J is TRBJ1-6, with 7 bases identical to TRBD1. Unmatched junction bases numbered 5, after V lost 7 bases and J lost 5 bases. This CDR3 spans 14 amino acids. CDR1 is SGHTA and CDR2 is FQGNSA in the germline V gene. The CDR3 bases are TGTGCCAGCAACCCCGGGACAGATAATTCACCCCTCCACTTT. Its translation is CASNPGTDNSPLHF.

The J gene is TRBJ1-1, the V gene TRBV6-5; D possibly corresponds to TRBD1 (5 bases). Trimming left V 7 bases short and J 1 base short, with 16 bases between. Germline V CDR1 and CDR2: MNHEY, SVGAGI. The CDR3 runs to 15 residues. The CDR3 nucleotides are TGTGCCAGCACTCCGCCAGGGCGGCGGAACACTGAAGCTTTCTTT. This codes for CASTPPGRRNTEAFF.

The rearrangement links TRBV28 to TRBJ2-3; 7 bases match TRBD2. Trimming cost V 7 bases and J 1 base; bases outside gene matches: 5. The CDR3 runs to 14 residues. Germline loops: CDR1 MDHEN, CDR2 SYDVKM. The CDR3 sequence: CASKDAGGTDTQYF. The CDR3, as DNA: TGTGCCAGCAAGGACGCGGGGGGCACAGATACGCAGTATTTT.

This rearrangement joins TRBV18 to TRBJ1-5; TRBD1 matches 9 bases. The CDR3 totals 15 residues. Germline CDR1 is KGHSH and CDR2 is LQKENI. The J segment lost 6 bases and the V segment lost 3 bases, leaving 6 bases of the junction unmatched. For the CDR3, the DNA is TGTGCCAGCTCACCCGGGACAGGGATGACTCAGCCCCAGCATTTT. Its translation is CASSPGTGMTQPQHF. The variable domain in full, completed from reference TRBV18 and TRBJ1-5, reads NAGVMQNPRHLVRRRGQEARLRCSPMKGHSHVYWYRQLPEEGLKFMVYLQKENIIDESGMPKERFSAEFPKEGPSILRIQQVVRGDSAAYFCASSPGTGMTQPQHFGDGTRLSIL.

The V and J genes are TRBV30 and TRBJ2-4, with D perhaps TRBD1 (6 bases). Trimming pared 7 bases from V and 1 base from J, leaving 14 bases between. The CDR3 has 14 amino acids. The germline V gene has CDR1 GTSNPN and CDR2 SVGIG (reference sequence). CDR3 sequence (DNA): TGTGCCTCGTCAGGGGATTTCGCCAAAAACATTCAGTACTTC. It codes for CASSGDFAKNIQYF.

The gene calls are TRBV25-1 and TRBJ2-3; the match to TRBD1 covers 9 bases. The germline V gene has CDR1 MGHDK and CDR2 SYGVNS. The ends lost 4 bases at V and 6 bases at J; junction bases unmatched: 5. This CDR3 region has 14 residues. Here the CDR3 reads CASSVTGGGDTQYF. CDR3 coding DNA: TGTGCCAGCAGTGTAACAGGGGGCGGGGATACGCAGTATTTT.

The rearrangement uses TRBV6-5 and TRBJ1-1, with D perhaps matching TRBD1 (6 bases). Trimming cost V 5 bases and J 3 bases, with 10 bases left between them. This CDR3 has 13 amino acids. Germline CDR1 MNHEY, CDR2 SVGAGI. CDR3 nucleotide sequence: TGTGCCAGCAGTAGGAAGGGGGACACTGAAGCTTTCTTT. The encoded protein is CASSRKGDTEAFF.

V and J are TRBV10-3 and TRBJ2-5; TRBD2 agrees at 8 bases. This CDR3 is 15 amino acids long. CDR1 ENHRY and CDR2 SYGVKD come from the germline V gene. V was pared by 3 bases and J by 2 bases, with 5 bases of the junction left unmatched. The CDR3 protein is CAISDAGGRQETQYF. In DNA, the CDR3 is TGTGCCATCAGTGACGCGGGGGGCCGGCAAGAGACCCAGTACTTC.

This chain links TRBV28 with TRBJ1-1, with D maybe TRBD1 (6 bases). The CDR3 consists of 13 residues. The V end was cut by 4 bases, the J end by 1 base, with 7 bases between. The germline V gene encodes CDR1 MDHEN and CDR2 SYDVKM. The CDR3, as DNA: TGTGCCAGCAGTTCGGGACAGAACACTGAAGCTTTCTTT. Residues: CASSSGQNTEAFF.